Following are 15 T cell receptor beta chains from one sample sequenced in a study of blood T cell repertoires in COVID-19. Sequencing used immunoSEQ multiplex PCR; TCRdb keeps in-frame clones, though not all of them. In the table there are about 400,000 clones, roughly 90% of which are singletons. The specimen was peripheral blood. These receptors all come from a man aged 40-50 years with acute or convalescent COVID-19.

This clone was counted once. The V and J genes are TRBV4-1 and TRBJ1-5, with unresolved D. Germline CDR1 and CDR2: MGHRA and YSYEKL. The CDR3 length is 14 residues. V lost 1 base, J lost 0 bases, and 4 bases lay in between. The CDR3: CASSQVDSNQPQHF. The CDR3 region has the DNA TGCGCCAGCAGCCAAGTAGATAGCAATCAGCCCCAGCATTTT.

A note on this clone: At the DNA level, this CDR3 is encoded by other sequences in the same sample as well. J is TRBJ1-1 and V is TRBV12-3 or TRBV12-4, with D perhaps matching TRBD1 (5 bases). The V and J ends lost 1 base and 6 bases respectively, with 6 bases between them. This CDR3 is built from 12 residues. The CDR3 is CASSLGGAEAFF. The CDR3 nucleotides are TGTGCCAGCAGTTTAGGGGGGGCTGAAGCTTTCTTT.

The chain combines TRBV5-1 with TRBJ2-4, with 11 bases that match TRBD1. The CDR3 totals 16 residues. V was clipped by 0 bases and J by 3 bases; unmatched bases: 2. Germline V gene lookup returns CDR1 SGHRS and CDR2 YFSETQ. As DNA, the CDR3 is TGCGCCAGCAGCTTGGTGGGACAGGGGGTCAAAAACATTCAGTACTTC. Its protein is CASSLVGQGVKNIQYF.

This chain joins TRBV19 and TRBJ2-7; TRBD2 matches 10 bases. Unmatched junction bases numbered 12, after V lost 4 bases and J lost 3 bases. The CDR3 extends over 17 amino acids. Germline-derived CDR1 and CDR2 are LNHDA and SQIVND (reference sequence). The CDR3 here is CASSTHGVAGGIYEQYF. The DNA of the CDR3 is TGTGCCAGTAGTACCCATGGGGTAGCGGGAGGAATCTACGAGCAGTACTTC.

The V call is TRBV11-2, the J call TRBJ1-6; D perhaps matches TRBD1 (5 bases). Trimming removed 9 bases at V and 10 bases at J, with 16 bases between. CDR1 and CDR2 from the germline V gene are SGHAT and FQNNGV. The CDR3 totals 13 residues. The CDR3 DNA reads as TGTGCCAGTAAGACCGGGGGTGGGTCACCCCTCCACTTT. Protein sequence: CASKTGGGSPLHF.

This clone occurred once. The CDR3 spells CAWTRSYTEAFF. Written as DNA, the CDR3 is TGTGCCTGGACGAGATCATACACTGAAGCTTTCTTT. V usage is TRBV30 and J usage is TRBJ1-1; no firm D call. Germline V gene lookup returns CDR1 GTSNPN and CDR2 SVGIG (reference sequence). The V gene lost 4 bases and the J gene lost 3 bases, with 9 bases spanning the gap. The CDR3 has 12 residues. The full variable domain, rest sourced from reference TRBV30 and TRBJ1-1, is SQTIHQWPATLVQPVGSPLSLECTVEGTSNPNLYWYRQAAGRGLQLLFYSVGIGQISSEVPQNLSASRPQDRQFILSSKKLLLSDSGFYLCAWTRSYTEAFFGQGTRLTVV.

The chain joins TRBV6-5 to TRBJ1-2, with TRBD1 matching over 7 bases. Germline V gene sequence: CDR1 MNHEY, CDR2 SVGAGI. Trimming cost V 2 bases and J 5 bases; bases outside gene matches: 11. This CDR3 spans 16 amino acids. The CDR3 loop reads CASSYADRVIRYGYTF. The CDR3 DNA reads TGTGCCAGCAGTTACGCCGACAGGGTGATTCGGTATGGCTACACCTTC.

The chain recombines TRBV11-2 with TRBJ2-3; 15 bases match TRBD2. The CDR3 covers 17 residues. J was trimmed by 3 bases and V by 5 bases; bases with no gene match: 6. Per the germline V gene, CDR1 is SGHAT and CDR2 is FQNNGV. CDR3 in DNA: TGTGCCAGCAGCGGAACAGGGACTAGCGGGAGGACAGATACGCAGTATTTT. Its protein product is CASSGTGTSGRTDTQYF.

This chain uses TRBV6-2 or TRBV6-3 with TRBJ2-1; TRBD2 might be the D (6 bases). Germline V CDR1 and CDR2: MNHEY, SVGEGT. With 4 bases removed from V and 4 bases from J, the gap between germline ends came to 8 bases. The CDR3 covers 13 residues. CDR3 coding DNA: TGTGCCAGCAGTTTGGGACTGTACAATGAGCAGTTCTTC. Translated, it gives CASSLGLYNEQFF.

Only a few counts were recorded for this clone. The V gene is TRBV6-5, the J gene TRBJ2-1; D might be TRBD1 (5 bases). This CDR3 comprises 11 residues. Deletions cut 6 bases from V and 9 bases from J, with 9 bases between. Germline V gene data show CDR1 as MNHEY and CDR2 as SVGAGI. The DNA for the CDR3 is TGTGCCAGCAGGAACAGGCTTGAGCAGTTCTTC. It codes for CASRNRLEQFF.

This chain joins TRBV19 and TRBJ1-2, with a possible D match to TRBD1 (6 bases). The CDR3 is 14 residues long. Per germline, CDR1 LNHDA and CDR2 SQIVND (reference sequence). Trimming removed 5 bases from V and 5 bases from J, with 15 bases in between. The CDR3 loop is CASSETGAVYGYTF. Here the CDR3 DNA reads TGTGCCAGTAGTGAGACAGGTGCCGTTTATGGCTACACCTTC.

The chain combines TRBV29-1 with TRBJ2-7; possibly TRBD1 for D (5 bases). Trimming removed 3 bases from V and 3 bases from J, with 9 bases in between. Germline assignment: CDR1 SQVTM and CDR2 ANQGSEA. The CDR3 consists of 12 residues. CDR3 residues: CSVEGQGYEQYF. In DNA, the CDR3 is TGCAGCGTTGAGGGCCAGGGCTACGAGCAGTACTTC.

This clone was detected a few times. The chain links TRBV11-3 to TRBJ1-1; the D is unclear. The CDR3 has 13 amino acids. Trimming pared 0 bases from V and 6 bases from J, leaving 8 bases between. Germline CDR1 SGHNT, CDR2 YENEEA. The CDR3 nucleotides read TGTGCCAGCAGCTTAGATAAACATTCTGAAGCTTTCTTT. Its protein is CASSLDKHSEAFF.

This clone was observed a single time. The chain is built from TRBV9 and TRBJ1-1; D unclear. CDR1 is SGDLS and CDR2 is YYNGEE in the germline V gene. The CDR3 is made up of 14 amino acids. V was pared by 0 bases and J by 4 bases, with 10 bases between. The CDR3 DNA follows: TGTGCCAGCAGCGTAGTTGATGCGGGCACTGAAGCTTTCTTT. It translates to CASSVVDAGTEAFF.

The gene calls are TRBV27 and TRBJ2-2; D might be TRBD2 (5 bases). CDR3 length: 14 amino acids. Deletions cut 8 bases from V and 1 base from J, with 11 bases between. Per germline, CDR1 MNHEY and CDR2 SMNVEV (reference sequence). CDR3 protein: CASRGWGNTGELFF. The DNA of the CDR3 is TGTGCCAGCCGGGGTTGGGGGAACACCGGGGAGCTGTTTTTT.